This T cell receptor beta chain was obtained from a study of cytomegalovirus exposure and HLA in healthy donors. Trimming took off 4 bases at V and 0 bases at J, with 11 bases between the two ends. The CDR3 extends over 14 amino acids. CDR1 SGDLS and CDR2 YYNGEE come from the germline V gene. This clone has only a few counts. Primers for the PCR totalled 60 Vbeta and 13 Jbeta. The data were produced by immunoSEQ multiplex PCR, yet TCRdb's version contains in-frame clones alone and is incomplete. The sample records 150,000 to 200,000 clones, 82% being singletons. Sequences were obtained from PBMCs. The gene calls are TRBV9 and TRBJ2-7; TRBD2 might be the D (5 bases). The TCR originated in a man in his forties in good health and CMV-seronegative. CDR3 amino acids: CASSPRRISYEQYF. As DNA, the CDR3 is TGTGCCAGCAGCCCCCGGAGGATCTCCTACGAGCAGTACTTC.